The clone carrying this T cell receptor beta chain was counted many times. The entry originates in a study of T-cell reconstitution after alpha-beta-depleted transplantation in children. Preparation of the TCRbeta library used unique molecular identifiers. In TCRdb, the PCR reads were re-called with MiXCR into one record per CDR3 protein. Among about 640,000 distinct CDR3 sequences listed, 15% to 20% were seen once. The CDR3 totals 14 residues. Trimming removed 1 base from V and 0 bases from J, with 9 bases in between. The germline gives CDR1 SQVTM, CDR2 ANQGSEA. Here the sequenced sample was PBMCs from the stem cell graft donor, taken from the stem cell graft. This chain joins TRBV29-1 and TRBJ1-1, with D uncertain. This TCR came from a human donor who donated a stem cell graft to a child with acute myeloid leukemia. CDR3 in DNA: TGCAGCGTTGAAGTTAGGGCTCTGAACACTGAAGCTTTCTTT. Its protein product is CSVEVRALNTEAFF.